The 29 T cell receptor beta chains below were found in one sample sequenced in a study of chemoradiotherapy in HPV16-positive cancers. Sequenced by immunoSEQ multiplex PCR; TCRdb stores in-frame clones only, minus some. The table includes 25,000 to 40,000 clones, 89% detected once. Sequenced here: blood, sampled from a patient who underwent chemoradiotherapy. The receptors were gathered from a human donor with HPV-associated anogenital cancer.

The CDR3 DNA is TGTGCCAGCAGCTTGTGGGGGGTGAACTATGGCTACACCTTC. Translation: CASSLWGVNYGYTF. The V gene is TRBV7-2, the J gene TRBJ1-2; the D gene is possibly TRBD1 (5 bases). From germline, CDR1 is SGHTA and CDR2 FQGNSA. The CDR3 has 14 amino acids. V was pared by 3 bases and J by 2 bases, with 10 bases between.

The count of this clone is one. The chain combines TRBV15 with TRBJ2-1, with a possible D match to TRBD1 (6 bases). Looked up from germline, CDR1 is LNHNV and CDR2 is YYDKDF (reference sequence). There are 15 residues in the CDR3. The germline V and J ends were trimmed by 0 bases and 11 bases, with 17 bases remaining between them. The CDR3 region is CATSRDFRGGDKQFF. The CDR3 DNA follows: TGTGCCACCAGCAGAGATTTCCGCGGTGGGGACAAGCAGTTCTTC.

The V and J genes are TRBV15 and TRBJ1-2; perhaps TRBD1 as D (6 bases). Per germline, CDR1 LNHNV and CDR2 YYDKDF (reference sequence). V was trimmed by 7 bases and J by 3 bases, leaving 15 bases between them. The CDR3 extends over 14 amino acids. The CDR3 nucleotides are TGTGCCACCACCCAGGACCGACAGGACTATGGCTACACCTTC. Translation gives CATTQDRQDYGYTF.

The chain couples TRBV5-6 to TRBJ2-1, with D possibly called TRBD1 or TRBD2 (5 bases each). Germline assignment: CDR1 SGHDT and CDR2 YYEEEE. The germline V and J ends were trimmed by 3 bases and 4 bases, with 20 bases remaining between them. The CDR3 runs 17 residues. CDR3 loop: CASSSKLEEGIYNEQFF. CDR3 DNA: TGTGCCAGCAGCTCTAAGCTGGAAGAGGGGATATACAATGAGCAGTTCTTC. Full variable domain (outside the CDR3, taken from reference TRBV5-6 and TRBJ2-1): DAGVTQSPTHLIKTRGQQVTLRCSPKSGHDTVSWYQQALGQGPQFIFQYYEEEERQRGNFPDRFSGHQFPNYSSELNVNALLLGDSALYLCASSSKLEEGIYNEQFFGPGTRLTVL.

The CDR3: CAIPGQGDTEAFF. In DNA, the CDR3 is TGTGCCATCCCCGGACAGGGGGACACTGAAGCTTTCTTT. The chain joins TRBV27 to TRBJ1-1, with 10 bases that match TRBD1. CDR1 MNHEY and CDR2 SMNVEV come from the germline V gene (reference sequence). This CDR3 comprises 13 residues. The ends lost 10 bases at V and 3 bases at J; junction bases unmatched: 5.

The chain uses TRBV6-1 and TRBJ2-1, with 12 positions matching TRBD1. Germline trimming cut 3 bases from V and 1 base from J; bases unmatched to any gene: 7. This CDR3 spans 18 amino acids. CDR1 MNHNS and CDR2 SASEGT come from the germline V gene. CDR3 loop: CASSEGGQGAFSYNEQFF. The CDR3 DNA sequence: TGTGCCAGCAGTGAGGGGGGACAGGGGGCCTTTTCCTACAATGAGCAGTTCTTC.

V usage is TRBV19 and J usage is TRBJ2-3; D gene unclear. The CDR3 loop spans 13 amino acids. Trimming took 3 bases from V and 4 from J, leaving 8 bases between them. Germline assignment: CDR1 LNHDA and CDR2 SQIVND (reference sequence). The CDR3 spells CASSILPADTQYF. The CDR3 region has the DNA TGTGCCAGTAGTATCCTCCCCGCAGATACGCAGTATTTT.

This rearrangement joins TRBV25-1 to TRBJ2-3; D is ambiguous. The V and J ends lost 0 bases and 2 bases respectively, with 15 bases between them. Germline V gives CDR1 MGHDK, CDR2 SYGVNS. The CDR3 is 17 amino acids. CDR3 nucleotide sequence: TGTGCCAGCAGTGAATATACGATGAAGGGCCCCACAGATACGCAGTATTTT. The encoded protein is CASSEYTMKGPTDTQYF.

This clone was seen once. The V call is TRBV4-3, the J call TRBJ2-5; unclear D gene. V lost 4 bases, J lost 2 bases, and 14 bases lay in between. The germline CDR1 and CDR2 sequences are LGHNA and YSLEER. The CDR3 runs 15 residues. This CDR3 reads CASSRDNRRQETQYF. In nucleotides, the CDR3 is TGCGCCAGCAGCCGAGACAATAGAAGACAAGAGACCCAGTACTTC.

As DNA, the CDR3 is TGTGCCAGCAGCCAAGAACAGTTGGGCTATGGCTACACCTTC. Translating gives CASSQEQLGYGYTF. This sequence joins TRBV14 and TRBJ1-2; no clear D. This CDR3 is 14 amino acids long. Deletions cut 0 bases from V and 4 bases from J, with 9 bases between. Germline V gives CDR1 SGHDN, CDR2 FVKESK.

The genes are TRBV5-1 and TRBJ2-3, with TRBD1 matching 9 bases. The V gene end was trimmed by 4 bases and the J gene end by 7 bases; junction bases not matched to a gene: 13. CDR1 and CDR2 (germline): SGHRS, YFSETQ. This CDR3 has 16 residues. CDR3 sequence: CASSITGGPVGHTQYF. CDR3 sequence (DNA): TGCGCCAGCAGCATAACAGGGGGCCCCGTAGGCCATACGCAGTATTTT. Full variable domain (missing parts from reference TRBV5-1 and TRBJ2-3): KAGVTQTPRYLIKTRGQQVTLSCSPISGHRSVSWYQQTPGQGLQFLFEYFSETQRNKGNFPGRFSGRQFSNSRSEMNVSTLELGDSALYLCASSITGGPVGHTQYFGPGTRLTVL.

The V and J genes are TRBV5-1 and TRBJ2-7; weak D call: TRBD1 (6 bases). CDR3 size: 14 residues. Between the trimmed V and J ends, which lost 0 bases and 7 bases, there was a span of 14 bases. Germline-derived CDR1 and CDR2 are SGHRS and YFSETQ. The CDR3 sequence is CASSLEGQLQEQYF. The CDR3 DNA reads as TGCGCCAGCAGCTTGGAGGGACAATTGCAGGAGCAGTACTTC.

This chain uses TRBV19 with TRBJ1-1; 7 nucleotides match TRBD1. After removal of 3 bases from V and 0 bases from J, the junction contained 7 bases not matched to a gene. Germline V lookup: CDR1 LNHDA, CDR2 SQIVND (reference sequence). This CDR3 contains 16 residues. Here the CDR3 DNA reads TGTGCCAGTAGTATGGTGGGACAGACGATGAACACTGAAGCTTTCTTT. Its protein is CASSMVGQTMNTEAFF.

V is TRBV15 and J is TRBJ2-1; 11 bases agree with TRBD2. J was trimmed by 10 bases and V by 1 base; bases with no gene match: 9. Germline values: CDR1 LNHNV, CDR2 YYDKDF (reference sequence). CDR3 length: 16 residues. In DNA form, the CDR3 reads TGTGCCACCAGCAGAGTCCTGGGGACTAGCGGCGGCGAGCAGTTCTTC. Protein product: CATSRVLGTSGGEQFF.

Details on this clone: At the DNA level, this CDR3 is encoded by other sequences in the same sample as well. The chain is built from TRBV4-1 and TRBJ2-2; the D gene is possibly TRBD2 (6 bases). From germline, CDR1 is MGHRA and CDR2 YSYEKL. CDR3 length: 16 amino acids. Trimming shortened V by 4 bases and J by 4 bases, and 16 bases separated the two germline ends. The CDR3 DNA sequence: TGCGCCAGCAGCCTAGGGCGGGGCGGTGGCACCGGGGAGCTGTTTTTT. Amino acid sequence: CASSLGRGGGTGELFF.

V usage is TRBV2 and J usage is TRBJ2-7; TRBD1 aligns across 8 bases. Germline values: CDR1 SNHLY, CDR2 FYNNEI. J was trimmed by 0 bases and V by 5 bases; bases with no gene match: 6. This CDR3 region has 15 residues. Here the CDR3 reads CASSQTGASSYEQYF. CDR3 in DNA: TGTGCCAGCAGTCAGACAGGGGCCTCCTCCTACGAGCAGTACTTC. Supplemented by reference TRBV2 and TRBJ2-7, the full variable domain reads EPEVTQTPSHQVTQMGQEVILRCVPISNHLYFYWYRQILGQKVEFLVSFYNNEISEKSEIFDDQFSVERPDGSNFTLKIRSTKLEDSAMYFCASSQTGASSYEQYFGPGTRLTVT.

CDR3: CASSLMTGLNFNEQFF. DNA of the CDR3: TGTGCCAGCAGCTTAATGACAGGACTAAACTTCAATGAGCAGTTCTTC. The chain employs TRBV5-6 and TRBJ2-1; D is tentatively TRBD1 or TRBD2 (6 bases each). CDR1 is SGHDT, CDR2 YYEEEE, per germline. The CDR3 has 16 amino acids. V was clipped by 2 bases and J by 6 bases, with 18 bases between them.

This rearrangement joins TRBV30 to TRBJ2-1; 9 positions agree with TRBD1. CDR1 and CDR2 from the germline V gene are GTSNPN and SVGIG (reference sequence). CDR3 length equals 15 residues. V trimming: 1 base; J trimming: 3 bases; junction bases outside the gene matches: 4. CDR3 in amino acids: CAWSEGQGIYNEQFF. CDR3 bases: TGTGCCTGGAGTGAGGGACAGGGAATCTACAATGAGCAGTTCTTC.

The V gene is TRBV13, the J gene TRBJ1-1, with D perhaps matching TRBD1 (6 bases). Trimming took 0 bases from V and 4 from J, leaving 12 bases between them. The CDR3 extends over 15 amino acids. Germline lookup yields CDR1 PRHDT and CDR2 FYEKMQ (reference sequence). The CDR3 sequence: CASSLGTGAGTEAFF. For the CDR3, the DNA is TGTGCCAGCAGCTTAGGAACGGGGGCGGGCACTGAAGCTTTCTTT.

The chain recombines TRBV9 with TRBJ1-5; no clear D. The CDR3 spans 12 residues. Germline CDR1 SGDLS, CDR2 YYNGEE. V lost 7 bases and J 5 bases, leaving 10 bases between the germline ends. The CDR3 spells CASGTPDQPQHF. The CDR3, as DNA: TGTGCCAGCGGTACACCAGATCAGCCCCAGCATTTT.

DNA of the CDR3: TGTGCCAGCACGGCCAGGACCAACTATGGCTACACCTTC. As protein: CASTARTNYGYTF. The chain combines TRBV6-1 with TRBJ1-2; D not resolved. The CDR3 has 13 residues. Per the germline V gene, CDR1 is MNHNS and CDR2 is SASEGT. V was shortened by 7 bases and J by 2 bases, with 11 bases between the two germline ends.

The chain couples TRBV7-2 to TRBJ1-1, with D perhaps TRBD1 (6 bases). Germline values: CDR1 SGHTA, CDR2 FQGNSA. Trimming removed 8 bases at V and 0 bases at J, with 13 bases between. The length of the CDR3 is 14 residues. CDR3: CASLPGGLNTEAFF. The CDR3 DNA is TGTGCCAGCCTCCCCGGGGGCTTGAACACTGAAGCTTTCTTT.

The chain is built from TRBV19 and TRBJ1-4; TRBD1 agrees at 11 bases. The CDR3 loop spans 17 amino acids. V was pared by 4 bases and J by 0 bases, with 4 bases of the junction left unmatched. CDR1 is LNHDA, CDR2 SQIVND, per germline (reference sequence). As DNA, the CDR3 is TGTGCCAGTAGTACGGACAGGGGGCGGGCAACTAATGAAAAACTGTTTTTT. This encodes CASSTDRGRATNEKLFF.

This clone came up once. DNA for the CDR3: TGTGCCAGCAGTTCCCTTTTGGGTACCCAGTACTTC. This sequence encodes CASSSLLGTQYF. The V call is TRBV27, the J call TRBJ2-5; no clear D. V was clipped by 4 bases and J by 8 bases, with 11 bases between them. From germline, CDR1 is MNHEY and CDR2 SMNVEV (reference sequence). The CDR3 is 12 residues long.

The gene calls are TRBV5-1 and TRBJ1-4; maybe TRBD1 (5 bases). Germline CDR1 is SGHRS and CDR2 is YFSETQ. Trimming shortened V by 1 base and J by 6 bases, and 13 bases separated the two germline ends. This CDR3 region has 15 residues. CDR3 nucleotide sequence: TGCGCCAGCAGCTTGTCGGGACTGGGGGATGAAAAACTGTTTTTT. Amino acids: CASSLSGLGDEKLFF.

The chain joins TRBV4-3 to TRBJ2-1; no definite D call. This CDR3 is 12 amino acids long. V lost 0 bases and J lost 10, with 7 bases in between. Germline V gene data show CDR1 as LGHNA and CDR2 as YSLEER. CDR3 nucleotides: TGCGCCAGCAGCCAAGATCTTTGGGAGCAGTTCTTC. This codes for CASSQDLWEQFF.

V gene TRBV7-9 combines with J gene TRBJ1-5, with TRBD1 matching over 11 bases. The CDR3 contains 15 residues. Germline V gene sequence: CDR1 SEHNR, CDR2 FQNEAQ (reference sequence). V was pared by 6 bases and J by 4 bases, with 5 bases of the junction left unmatched. The CDR3 DNA follows: TGTGCCAGCAGTGTTGGGACAGGGGGAAATCAGCCCCAGCATTTT. Its protein is CASSVGTGGNQPQHF.

The gene calls are TRBV7-2 and TRBJ2-1; 8 nucleotides agree with TRBD2. V lost 5 bases, J lost 7 bases, and 16 bases stayed unmatched. The CDR3 totals 17 residues. The germline CDR1 and CDR2 sequences are SGHTA and FQGNSA. CDR3 sequence (DNA): TGTGCCAGCAGCCCCTTCCCGCGGGGGGCAGGAAGAAATGAGCAGTTCTTC. Translation gives CASSPFPRGAGRNEQFF.

CDR3 in amino acids: CASSLAGGAGGKTQYF. For the CDR3, the DNA is TGTGCCAGCAGCTTAGCCGGGGGGGCCGGTGGGAAGACCCAGTACTTC. The V and J genes are TRBV7-2 and TRBJ2-5; 8 nucleotides match TRBD2. The CDR3 runs to 16 residues. V lost 0 bases and J lost 6; bases outside the gene matches: 9. Germline V CDR1 and CDR2: SGHTA, FQGNSA.